This T cell receptor beta chain was recorded in a study of blood T cell repertoires in COVID-19. Background on the study: Researchers got acute and convalescent COVID-19 samples from the United States, Italy and Spain.

The CDR3 consists of 13 residues. With 6 bases clipped from V and 5 bases from J, the junction kept 4 bases outside the gene matches. Germline V lookup: CDR1 MNHEY, CDR2 SVGAGI. Per the study methods: Scientists estimated how many nucleated cells there were by amplifying reference gene primers. Some clones are missing from TCRdb's copy, which holds only in-frame ones; the method was immunoSEQ multiplex PCR. V and J calls and clone size are those listed in that table; D and trimming were worked out from the DNA. The table has about 350,000 clones, approximately 89% seen once; the top ten hold roughly 4%.

The source of this sequence is a woman aged 55-70 years with COVID-19, enrolled during active disease. Sample: peripheral blood. This chain connects TRBV6-5 to TRBJ1-5, with 7 bases identical to TRBD1. The CDR3 spells CASRGQPYQPQHF. The CDR3 DNA reads as TGTGCCAGCAGGGGACAGCCTTATCAGCCCCAGCATTTT.